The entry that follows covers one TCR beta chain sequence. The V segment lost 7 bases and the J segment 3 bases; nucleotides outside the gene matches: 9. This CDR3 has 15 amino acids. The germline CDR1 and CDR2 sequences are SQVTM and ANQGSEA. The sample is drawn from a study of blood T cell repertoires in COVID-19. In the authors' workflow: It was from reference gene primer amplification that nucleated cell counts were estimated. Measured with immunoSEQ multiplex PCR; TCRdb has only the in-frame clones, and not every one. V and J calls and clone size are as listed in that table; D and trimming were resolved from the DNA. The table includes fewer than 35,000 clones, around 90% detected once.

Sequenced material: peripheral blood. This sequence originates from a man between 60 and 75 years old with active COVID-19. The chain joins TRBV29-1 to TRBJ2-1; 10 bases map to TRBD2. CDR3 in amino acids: CSAGTSATIYNEQFF. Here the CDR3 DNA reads TGCAGCGCCGGGACTAGCGCAACCATCTACAATGAGCAGTTCTTC.